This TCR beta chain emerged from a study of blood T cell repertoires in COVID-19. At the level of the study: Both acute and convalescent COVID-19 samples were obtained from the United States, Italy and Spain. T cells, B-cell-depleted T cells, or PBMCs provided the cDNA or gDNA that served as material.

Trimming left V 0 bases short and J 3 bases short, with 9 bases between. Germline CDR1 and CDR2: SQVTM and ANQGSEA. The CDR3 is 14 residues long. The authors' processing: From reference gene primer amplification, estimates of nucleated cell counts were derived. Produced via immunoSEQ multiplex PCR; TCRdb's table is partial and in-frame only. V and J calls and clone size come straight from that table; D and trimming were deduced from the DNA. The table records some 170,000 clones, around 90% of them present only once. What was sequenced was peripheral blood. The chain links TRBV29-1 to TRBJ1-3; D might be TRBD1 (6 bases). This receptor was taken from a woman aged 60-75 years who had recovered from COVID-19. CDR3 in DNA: TGCAGCGTTGAAGATCAGGGACATGGAAACACCATATATTTT. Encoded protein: CSVEDQGHGNTIYF.